This T cell receptor (beta chain) stems from a study of spatial heterogeneity in lung cancer. Whole-study findings and limits: The study found ubiquitous expanded tumor TCRs in blood more at resection than follow-up.

MiXCR, applied by TCRdb to the 5' RACE reads, yields one record per CDR3 protein. The data contain 80,000 to 95,000 distinct CDR3 sequences, approximately 8.5% of them seen just once; the ten biggest clones take up about 7%. Time point defined: sample taken at primary tumor resection. Whole RNA was taken from tumor, nontumor lung or frozen PBMC; it was then sequenced unsorted. The donors, 60 to 80 patients with untreated early-stage non-small cell lung cancer, provided the samples. CDR3 length: 16 residues. CDR1 and CDR2 from the germline V gene are SGHRS and YFSETQ. Trimming took off 0 bases at V and 2 bases at J, with 13 bases between the two ends. This clonotype has at least ten counts. What it binds is not known.

The V gene is TRBV5-1, the J gene TRBJ2-3; D unresolved. The sequencing here drew on PBMCs, taken at surgery. This TCR was recovered from a male donor with early-stage non-small cell lung cancer. CDR3 nucleotides: TGCGCCAGCAGCTTGGCCCTTAGATGGGACACAGATACGCAGTATTTT. Amino acid sequence: CASSLALRWDTDTQYF.